This record covers a single TCR beta chain. Antigen: not known. Data came from immunoSEQ multiplex PCR; TCRdb stores just in-frame clones and leaves some out. In the table there are millions of clones, 90% to 95% of which are singletons. This sample stems from a study of shared clonotypes between healthy human individuals. General study findings and limits: Rarefaction demonstrated incomplete sorted-subset sequencing despite large depth. Generally, naive subsets (rather than memory subsets) showed larger estimated richness.

The split of CD4+ cells yielded CD45RA+ naive and CD45RA-negative memory subsets. Germline loops: CDR1 MDHEN, CDR2 SYDVKM. V was clipped by 5 bases and J by 3 bases; unmatched bases: 3. The CDR3 length is 14 residues. The receptor's source is a man in his late teens or twenties in good health. The V and J genes are TRBV28 and TRBJ1-5; TRBD1 aligns across 8 bases. Sequenced material: naive CD4+ T cells sorted from blood. The subset here: CD45RA+ positively selected. The CDR3 sequence is CASSKQGVNQPQHF. DNA of the CDR3: TGTGCCAGCAGTAAACAGGGGGTCAATCAGCCCCAGCATTTT.